Described below is a single T cell receptor (beta chain) sequence and its context. Trimming left V 6 bases short and J 0 bases short, with 15 bases between. The CDR3 sequence is 15 residues long. Germline CDR1 and CDR2: SGHAT and FQNNGV. The sample's time point: pre-sensitization, week 0. Treatment described: therapeutic diphenylcyclopropenone sensitization with weekly scalp DPC. Someone pulled total RNA out of unfractionated whole blood. Using its own MiXCR run on the RACE reads, TCRdb lists one record per CDR3 protein. The sample lists 35,000 to 50,000 distinct CDR3 sequences, about 10% occurring once. The sample comes from a study of human T cells and chemical hapten exposure. Study overall: Predominantly women, the patients had alopecia areata, totalis or universalis.

This TCR derives from a man aged 25-40 years with alopecia areata. Some clones in this sample may be carry-over from other donors' samples. This specimen was whole blood, taken in connection with sensitization to the hapten diphenylcyclopropenone (DPC). This chain links TRBV11-2 with TRBJ2-7; the D gene is possibly TRBD1 (5 bases). CDR3 in DNA: TGTGCCAGCAGTATGGGGCTTTCAATCTCCTACGAGCAGTACGTC. This sequence encodes CASSMGLSISYEQYV.